Listed here is a single T cell receptor beta chain. Its antigen is unknown. Time point reported: persistent/refractory GD, antithyroid drugs over 5 years with positive TRAb. TCR sequences were obtained from RNA taken from PBMCs. The data were taken from a study of regulatory T cells in long-lasting Graves disease. General study findings and limits: Persistent Graves' cases showed lower TCR diversity than newly diagnosed cases. Segments TRBV28, TRBJ1-2 and TRBJ2-5 showed preferential usage in persistent disease.

Trimming left V 4 bases short and J 14 bases short, with 12 bases between. The germline gives CDR1 LGHNT, CDR2 FRNRAP. The CDR3 consists of 12 residues. Construction of TCR beta libraries relied on iRepertoire HTBI primers and on Arm-PCR targeting CDR3 regions. TCRdb re-derived calls from the multiplex PCR reads in MiXCR, one entry per CDR3 protein. This sample has 500,000 to 800,000 distinct CDR3 sequences, with roughly 30% found just once. This clonotype was sampled from a female donor with Graves disease. The specimen comprised peripheral blood mononuclear cells (PBMCs), sampled when the disease was refractory, from a patient treated with antithyroid drugs. The chain recombines TRBV12-5 with TRBJ1-6; D may be TRBD1 (5 bases). This chain's CDR3 is CASGSSGRALHF. DNA for the CDR3: TGTGCTAGTGGTTCTTCAGGGAGGGCCCTCCACTTT. The whole variable domain, filled in from reference TRBV12-5 and TRBJ1-6, reads DARVTQTPRHKVTEMGQEVTMRCQPILGHNTVFWYRQTMMQGLELLAYFRNRAPLDDSGMPKDRFSAEMPDATLATLKIQPSEPRDSAVYFCASGSSGRALHFGNGTRLTVT.